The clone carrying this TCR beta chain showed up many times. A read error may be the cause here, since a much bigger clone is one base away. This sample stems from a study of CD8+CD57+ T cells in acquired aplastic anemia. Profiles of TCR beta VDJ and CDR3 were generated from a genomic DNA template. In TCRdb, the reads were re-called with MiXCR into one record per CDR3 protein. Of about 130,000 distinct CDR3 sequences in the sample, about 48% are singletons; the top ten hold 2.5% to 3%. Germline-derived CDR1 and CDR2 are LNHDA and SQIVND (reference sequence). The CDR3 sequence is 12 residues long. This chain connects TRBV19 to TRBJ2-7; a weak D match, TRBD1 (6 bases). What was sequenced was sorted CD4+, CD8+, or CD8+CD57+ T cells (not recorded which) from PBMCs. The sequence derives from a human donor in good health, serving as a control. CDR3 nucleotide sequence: TGTGCCAGTAGTACCAGACAGGACGAGCAGTGCTTC. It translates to CASSTRQDEQCF.